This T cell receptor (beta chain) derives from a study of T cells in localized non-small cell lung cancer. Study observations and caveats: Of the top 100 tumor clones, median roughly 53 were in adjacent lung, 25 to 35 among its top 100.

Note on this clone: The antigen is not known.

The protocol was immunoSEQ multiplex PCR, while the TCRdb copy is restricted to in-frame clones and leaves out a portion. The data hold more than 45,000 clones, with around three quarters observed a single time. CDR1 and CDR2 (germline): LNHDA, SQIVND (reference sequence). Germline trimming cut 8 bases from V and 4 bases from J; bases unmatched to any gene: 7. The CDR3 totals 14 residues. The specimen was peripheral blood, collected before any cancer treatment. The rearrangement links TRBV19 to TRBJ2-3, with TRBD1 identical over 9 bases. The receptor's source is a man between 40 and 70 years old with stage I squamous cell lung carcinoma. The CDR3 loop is CASGNRGPPDTQYF. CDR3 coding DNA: TGTGCCAGTGGCAACAGGGGGCCCCCAGATACGCAGTATTTT.